This T cell receptor (beta chain) was captured by sequencing in a study of blood T cell repertoires in COVID-19. V lost 0 bases to trimming and J lost 1 base, with 15 bases between them. This CDR3 has 17 residues. Germline CDR1 and CDR2: SEHNR and FQNEAQ (reference sequence). This clone has a handful of counts. Method: immunoSEQ multiplex PCR; TCRdb's copy keeps in-frame clones and lacks some. This table holds roughly 180,000 clones, 75% to 90% found once. Participants' own reports of clinical history determined their cohort assignment. For recovered donors of Cohort 3, there were two negative PCRs, clearance, or symptom resolution.

The chain has TRBV7-9 and TRBJ2-5; D may be TRBD2 (6 bases). The clonotype was recovered from a woman aged 25-40 years who had recovered from COVID-19. The specimen sequenced was PBMCs or T cells enriched from blood (not recorded which). CDR3 sequence (DNA): TGTGCCAGCAGCTTAGCGACAACCCTAGCGCGCCAAGAGACCCAGTACTTC. This sequence encodes CASSLATTLARQETQYF.